Each of the 6 T cell receptor beta chains below was sequenced from the same sample in a study of blood T cell repertoires in COVID-19. Sequenced by immunoSEQ multiplex PCR; TCRdb stores in-frame clones only, minus some. The sample lists around 87,000 clones; around four fifths were seen once. Sequenced: peripheral blood. The receptors were gathered from a human donor in a cohort sampled during active COVID-19.

The J gene is TRBJ1-6, the V gene TRBV2; the match to TRBD1 covers 10 bases. V trimming: 7 bases; J trimming: 10 bases; junction bases outside the gene matches: 10. This CDR3 spans 15 amino acids. CDR1 is SNHLY, CDR2 FYNNEI, per germline. The CDR3 sequence: CASNPTGGTLSPLHF. The CDR3 DNA reads as TGTGCCAGCAACCCGACAGGGGGCACGTTATCACCCCTCCACTTT.

This chain uses TRBV13 with TRBJ2-7; no firm D call. Per germline, CDR1 PRHDT and CDR2 FYEKMQ (reference sequence). The V and J ends lost 0 bases and 3 bases respectively, with 3 bases between them. This CDR3 spans 12 amino acids. The CDR3 nucleotides are TGTGCCAGCAGCTTAGGTTACTACGAGCAGTACTTC. Protein: CASSLGYYEQYF. The whole variable domain, filled in from reference TRBV13 and TRBJ2-7, reads AAGVIQSPRHLIKEKRETATLKCYPIPRHDTVYWYQQGPGQDPQFLISFYEKMQSDKGSIPDRFSAQQFSDYHSELNMSSLELGDSALYFCASSLGYYEQYFGPGTRLTVT.

The V and J genes are TRBV11-2 and TRBJ1-3; D is unclear. Germline V gene data show CDR1 as SGHAT and CDR2 as FQNNGV. CDR3 length: 18 amino acids. V lost 0 bases to trimming and J lost 0 bases, with 15 bases between them. CDR3 bases: TGTGCCAGCAGCTTAGATCTTGGTAGACTCAGCTCTGGAAACACCATATATTTT. This encodes CASSLDLGRLSSGNTIYF.

The rearrangement uses TRBV2 and TRBJ1-1, with 9 bases matching TRBD1. J lost 0 bases, V lost 5 bases, and 10 bases had no gene match. Germline V gene data show CDR1 as SNHLY and CDR2 as FYNNEI. CDR3 length: 17 amino acids. This chain's CDR3 is CASSTPPGQGLNTEAFF. The CDR3 DNA follows: TGTGCCAGCAGTACCCCCCCGGGACAGGGTTTGAACACTGAAGCTTTCTTT.

V usage is TRBV6-1 and J usage is TRBJ1-2, with D unresolved. Trimming shortened V by 2 bases and J by 6 bases, and 4 bases separated the two germline ends. The germline CDR1 and CDR2 sequences are MNHNS and SASEGT. The CDR3 spans 11 residues. CDR3 loop: CASSEINGYTF. DNA for the CDR3: TGTGCCAGCAGTGAAATAAATGGCTACACCTTC.

The chain recombines TRBV28 with TRBJ2-1; D is unclear. The germline CDR1 and CDR2 sequences are MDHEN and SYDVKM. V shed 6 bases and J shed 0 bases, with 6 bases lying between them. The CDR3 has 13 residues. The CDR3 region has the DNA TGTGCCAGCAGACTCAACTCCTACAATGAGCAGTTCTTC. It translates to CASRLNSYNEQFF. Complete variable domain (other parts from reference TRBV28 and TRBJ2-1): DVKVTQSSRYLVKRTGEKVFLECVQDMDHENMFWYRQDPGLGLRLIYFSYDVKMKEKGDIPEGYSVSREKKERFSLILESASTNQTSMYLCASRLNSYNEQFFGPGTRLTVL.